A single sample is the source of the 24 T cell receptor beta chains below, sequenced in a study of blood T cell repertoires in COVID-19. Assay: immunoSEQ multiplex PCR; the TCRdb copy retains only in-frame clones and omits some. The sample carries 55,000 to 70,000 clones, roughly 87% recorded once. The specimen was peripheral blood. The receptors were sampled from an elderly woman with COVID-19, enrolled during active disease.

The chain recombines TRBV9 with TRBJ2-7, with D maybe TRBD1 (6 bases). Germline V lookup: CDR1 SGDLS, CDR2 YYNGEE. With 3 bases removed from V and 9 bases from J, the gap between germline ends came to 19 bases. The CDR3 spans 14 residues. The CDR3 DNA reads as TGTGCCAGCAGCGGACATCGACAGGTTCGAGGGCAGTACTTC. It encodes CASSGHRQVRGQYF.

V and J are TRBV5-1 and TRBJ1-2; 12 nucleotides match TRBD1. CDR1 SGHRS and CDR2 YFSETQ come from the germline V gene. V lost 0 bases, J lost 7 bases, and 4 bases stayed unmatched. The CDR3 is 15 amino acids. The CDR3 DNA reads TGCGCCAGCAGCTTGGAGGGACAGGGGGCCGGTGGCTACACCTTC. It codes for CASSLEGQGAGGYTF.

This chain uses TRBV30 with TRBJ1-2; 11 nucleotides align to TRBD1. From germline, CDR1 is GTSNPN and CDR2 SVGIG (reference sequence). The V and J ends lost 4 bases and 8 bases, in that order; junction bases with no gene match: 9. The CDR3 is 14 residues long. Here the CDR3 DNA reads TGTGCCTGGACCCCCGGACAGGGGGCATTCGGCTACACCTTC. Protein sequence: CAWTPGQGAFGYTF.

V gene TRBV25-1 combines with J gene TRBJ1-1; D is unclear. Trimming removed 4 bases at V and 2 bases at J, with 11 bases between. Germline V lookup: CDR1 MGHDK, CDR2 SYGVNS. CDR3 length equals 14 residues. The CDR3 spells CASSVRSGNTEAFF. CDR3 DNA sequence: TGTGCCAGCAGTGTCCGATCAGGAAACACTGAAGCTTTCTTT. The variable domain in full, completed from reference TRBV25-1 and TRBJ1-1, reads EADIYQTPRYLVIGTGKKITLECSQTMGHDKMYWYQQDPGMELHLIHYSYGVNSTEKGDLSSESTVSRIRTEHFPLTLESARPSHTSQYLCASSVRSGNTEAFFGQGTRLTVV.

The chain combines TRBV4-1 with TRBJ1-5; D may be TRBD1 (6 bases). The CDR3 sequence is 16 residues long. Germline-derived CDR1 and CDR2 are MGHRA and YSYEKL. V was clipped by 3 bases and J by 5 bases, with 17 bases between them. The CDR3 DNA reads TGCGCCAGCAGCCACCGGTACAGGACAGACGATCAGCCCCAGCATTTT. Its protein product is CASSHRYRTDDQPQHF.

This chain links TRBV2 with TRBJ1-4; D might be TRBD1 (5 bases). This CDR3 is 13 amino acids long. Germline V gene sequence: CDR1 SNHLY, CDR2 FYNNEI. The V end lost 4 bases, the J end lost 13 bases, and 16 bases lay between the germline ends. The CDR3 DNA sequence: TGTGCCAGCAGTGCTGCAGGGAGGGTGGGACTGTTTTTT. Its translation: CASSAAGRVGLFF.

The J gene is TRBJ1-3, the V gene TRBV5-1, with D tentatively TRBD1 (5 bases). Germline assignment: CDR1 SGHRS and CDR2 YFSETQ. V gave up 0 bases and J gave up 0 bases, with 7 bases separating them. CDR3 size: 15 residues. CDR3 in amino acids: CASSLGGLSGNTIYF. The CDR3 DNA is TGCGCCAGCAGCTTGGGGGGCCTCTCTGGAAACACCATATATTTT.

The chain combines TRBV5-1 with TRBJ2-7; D is possibly TRBD1 (6 bases). Germline CDR1 SGHRS, CDR2 YFSETQ. V lost 0 bases, J lost 3 bases, and 10 bases lay in between. The CDR3 is 14 residues long. CDR3 bases: TGCGCCAGCAGCTTGGGGACAGCTTTCTACGAGCAGTACTTC. Translation gives CASSLGTAFYEQYF.

There are a few counts of this clone. This chain uses TRBV3-1 (or the pseudogene TRBV3-2) with TRBJ1-1; no firm D call. The CDR3 runs to 12 residues. CDR1 is LGHDT and CDR2 is YNNKEL in the germline V gene (reference sequence). The V end was cut by 1 base, the J end by 7 bases, with 7 bases between. CDR3 DNA sequence: TGTGCCAGCAGCCAAGGTGGGCTTGAAGCTTTCTTT. It encodes CASSQGGLEAFF.

The chain is built from TRBV18 and TRBJ1-2, with 7 bases matching TRBD1. Germline CDR1 is KGHSH and CDR2 is LQKENI. V was pared by 4 bases and J by 2 bases, with 1 base of the junction left unmatched. The length of the CDR3 is 13 residues. CDR3 nucleotides: TGTGCCAGCTCACGGGACAGCAACTATGGCTACACCTTC. Translated: CASSRDSNYGYTF.

The chain combines TRBV27 with TRBJ1-5, with TRBD1 matching over 10 bases. J was trimmed by 0 bases and V by 6 bases; bases with no gene match: 2. The germline V gene has CDR1 MNHEY and CDR2 SMNVEV (reference sequence). The CDR3 is 15 residues long. CDR3 in DNA: TGTGCCAGCAGGACAGGGGGCCGTAGCAATCAGCCCCAGCATTTT. Amino acids: CASRTGGRSNQPQHF.

This chain uses TRBV5-1 with TRBJ2-6; 7 nucleotides agree with TRBD2. The CDR3 spans 15 residues. CDR1 is SGHRS and CDR2 is YFSETQ in the germline V gene. V dropped 4 bases and J dropped 4; count of bases not matched to a gene: 5. CDR3 DNA sequence: TGCGCCAGCAGCATGACAGCGGGAGGGGCCAACGTCCTGACTTTC. Its translation: CASSMTAGGANVLTF.

The rearrangement joins TRBV7-7 to TRBJ2-3, with D perhaps TRBD1 (6 bases). V lost 1 base to trimming and J lost 6 bases, with 11 bases between them. The V gene's germline CDR1 is SSHAT and CDR2 FNYEAQ (reference sequence). CDR3 length equals 14 residues. The chain's CDR3 is CASSLGQGSDTQYF. The CDR3 nucleotides are TGTGCCAGCAGCTTAGGGCAGGGGTCGGATACGCAGTATTTT.

This chain uses TRBV6-5 with TRBJ2-5, with TRBD2 as a possible D gene (5 bases). The germline gives CDR1 MNHEY, CDR2 SVGAGI. The CDR3 is made up of 13 amino acids. Trimming took 6 bases from V and 5 from J, leaving 13 bases between them. CDR3 DNA sequence: TGTGCCAGCAGGCAGACCCCGGGGGAGACCCAGTACTTC. Residues: CASRQTPGETQYF.

The gene calls are TRBV4-1 and TRBJ2-1; D is possibly TRBD2 (5 bases). The CDR3 spans 15 residues. Deletions cut 1 base from V and 2 bases from J, with 9 bases between. Per germline, CDR1 MGHRA and CDR2 YSYEKL. Here the CDR3 reads CASSQGGSTYNEQFF. Written as DNA, the CDR3 is TGCGCCAGCAGCCAAGGAGGGTCCACCTACAATGAGCAGTTCTTC.

V gene TRBV7-2 combines with J gene TRBJ1-4; weak D call: TRBD1 (6 bases). The CDR3 covers 18 residues. Germline V gene lookup returns CDR1 SGHTA and CDR2 FQGNSA. Trimming took 2 bases from V and 7 from J, leaving 23 bases between them. The CDR3 sequence is CASSLQGLGNVIGEKLFF. The CDR3 DNA sequence: TGTGCCAGCAGCTTACAGGGGTTAGGGAACGTTATAGGTGAAAAACTGTTTTTT.

The CDR3, as DNA: TGTGCCACAGGCAGGGACAGGGGATCCTACAATGAGCAGTTCTTC. Translating gives CATGRDRGSYNEQFF. The chain carries TRBV15 and TRBJ2-1; 10 bases line up with TRBD1. Per germline, CDR1 LNHNV and CDR2 YYDKDF (reference sequence). CDR3 length equals 15 residues. After removal of 9 bases from V and 1 base from J, the junction contained 6 bases not matched to a gene.

The J gene is TRBJ2-1, the V gene TRBV6-5; 8 bases line up with TRBD2. The V and J ends lost 7 bases and 11 bases, in that order; junction bases with no gene match: 10. Germline CDR1 MNHEY, CDR2 SVGAGI. The CDR3 is 13 amino acids. DNA of the CDR3: TGTGCCAGCACCCAACCTGGACTAGCCAAGCAGTTCTTC. The encoded protein is CASTQPGLAKQFF.

CDR3 DNA sequence: TGTGCCAGCAGCTTAGGAGCGGGGGCCCTAACGGATACGCAGTATTTT. The encoded protein is CASSLGAGALTDTQYF. The V gene is TRBV5-4, the J gene TRBJ2-3; 8 bases fit TRBD2. CDR1 SGHNT and CDR2 YYREEE come from the germline V gene (reference sequence). J gave up 6 bases and V 2 bases, and 11 bases lay outside the gene matches. The CDR3 runs 16 residues. Variable domain in full (rest from reference TRBV5-4 and TRBJ2-3): ETGVTQSPTHLIKTRGQQVTLRCSSQSGHNTVSWYQQALGQGPQFIFQYYREEENGRGNFPPRFSGLQFPNYSSELNVNALELDDSALYLCASSLGAGALTDTQYFGPGTRLTVL.

This clone was counted a single time. This sequence joins TRBV6-5 and TRBJ1-2; weak D call: TRBD1 (6 bases). V was clipped by 4 bases and J by 1 base, with 16 bases between them. This CDR3 has 16 amino acids. CDR1 and CDR2 from the germline V gene are MNHEY and SVGAGI. The CDR3 region has the DNA TGTGCCAGCAGTTCCCCCGGGCAGGGGATTAACTATGGCTACACCTTC. Translating it yields CASSSPGQGINYGYTF.

The J gene is TRBJ1-1, the V gene TRBV5-1; D unclear. Germline values: CDR1 SGHRS, CDR2 YFSETQ. The CDR3 length is 13 residues. V was cut by 1 base and J by 4 bases, with 8 bases left in between. CDR3 DNA sequence: TGCGCCAGCAGCTTGACGGGTATCACTGAAGCTTTCTTT. It is translated as CASSLTGITEAFF.

This clone was seen just once. V gene TRBV4-1 combines with J gene TRBJ2-3, with 9 nucleotides matching TRBD1. CDR3 length: 16 residues. The trim removed 1 base at V and 2 bases at J, leaving 4 bases unmatched. CDR1 and CDR2 from the germline V gene are MGHRA and YSYEKL. CDR3 sequence (DNA): TGCGCCAGCAGCCAAGTGGGACAGGGCGTCACAGATACGCAGTATTTT. The encoded protein is CASSQVGQGVTDTQYF.

The chain employs TRBV6-5 and TRBJ1-1; D is possibly TRBD1 (6 bases). The CDR3 spans 13 residues. Per the germline V gene, CDR1 is MNHEY and CDR2 is SVGAGI. V was shortened by 7 bases and J by 0 bases, with 9 bases between the two germline ends. The CDR3 nucleotides are TGTGCCAGCACCAACAGGGTGAACACTGAAGCTTTCTTT. Its protein product is CASTNRVNTEAFF.

The chain uses TRBV2 and TRBJ2-7, with a possible D match to TRBD1 (5 bases). V was cut by 7 bases and J by 3 bases, with 13 bases left in between. Germline lookup yields CDR1 SNHLY and CDR2 FYNNEI. The CDR3 sequence is 13 residues long. The CDR3 here is CASIRQFLYEQYF. The CDR3 DNA is TGTGCCAGCATAAGACAGTTTCTCTACGAGCAGTACTTC.